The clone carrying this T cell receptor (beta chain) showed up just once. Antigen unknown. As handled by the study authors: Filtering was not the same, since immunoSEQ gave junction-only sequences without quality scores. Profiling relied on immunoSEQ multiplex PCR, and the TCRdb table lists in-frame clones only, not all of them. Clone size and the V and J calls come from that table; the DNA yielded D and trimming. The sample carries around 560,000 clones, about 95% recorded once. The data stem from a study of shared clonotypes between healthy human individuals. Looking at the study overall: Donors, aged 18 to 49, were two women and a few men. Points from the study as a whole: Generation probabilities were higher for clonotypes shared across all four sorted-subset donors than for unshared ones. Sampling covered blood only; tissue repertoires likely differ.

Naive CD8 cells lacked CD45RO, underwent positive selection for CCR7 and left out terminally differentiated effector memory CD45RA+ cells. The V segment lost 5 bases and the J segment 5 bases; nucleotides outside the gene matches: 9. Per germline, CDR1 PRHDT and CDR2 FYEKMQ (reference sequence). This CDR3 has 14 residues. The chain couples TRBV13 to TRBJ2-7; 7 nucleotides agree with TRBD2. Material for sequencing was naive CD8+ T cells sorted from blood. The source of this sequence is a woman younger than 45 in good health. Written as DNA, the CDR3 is TGTGCCAGCAGCCTAAGCTTTGGGGGGGACGAGCAGTACTTC. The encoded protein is CASSLSFGGDEQYF.